Each of the 27 T cell receptor beta chains below was sequenced from the same sample in a study of cytomegalovirus exposure and HLA in healthy donors. Primers included in the PCR were 60 Vbeta and 13 Jbeta primers. Clones were sequenced by immunoSEQ multiplex PCR, and TCRdb holds only the in-frame ones, with some missing. The table has 130,000 or so clones, 77% seen once. Sequenced sample: PBMCs. The origin of the receptors is a male donor in good health and CMV-seropositive.

V is TRBV6-5 and J is TRBJ2-5; D is undetermined. The germline CDR1 and CDR2 sequences are MNHEY and SVGAGI. The CDR3 has 14 residues. Deletions cut 0 bases from V and 4 bases from J, with 9 bases between. The CDR3 is CASSYSPRRETQYF. In DNA, the CDR3 is TGTGCCAGCAGTTACTCTCCCAGAAGAGAGACCCAGTACTTC.

The sample holds one count of this clone. CDR3 nucleotides: TGTGCCAGCACCTTCGGGGGGCCAAACAATGAGCAGTTCTTC. Encoded protein: CASTFGGPNNEQFF. The chain employs TRBV28 and TRBJ2-1; D is perhaps TRBD2 (7 bases). Germline V CDR1 and CDR2: MDHEN, SYDVKM. The CDR3 runs 14 residues. The V gene lost 7 bases and the J gene lost 5 bases, with 15 bases spanning the gap.

V usage is TRBV18 and J usage is TRBJ2-7; D is possibly TRBD2 (6 bases). The V gene lost 0 bases and the J gene lost 3 bases, with 12 bases spanning the gap. The CDR3 runs to 15 residues. The germline CDR1 and CDR2 sequences are KGHSH and LQKENI. CDR3 protein: CASSPPTLGGYEQYF. CDR3 DNA sequence: TGTGCCAGCTCACCACCAACGTTGGGGGGCTACGAGCAGTACTTC.

The genes are TRBV11-1 and TRBJ2-7; 9 bases agree with TRBD2. This CDR3 region has 16 residues. The junction had 7 bases not matched to a gene; V was cut back by 1 base and J by 3 bases. CDR1 is SGHAT and CDR2 is FQDESV in the germline V gene (reference sequence). This CDR3 reads CASSLGLAGNHYEQYF. CDR3 sequence (DNA): TGTGCCAGCAGCTTAGGTCTAGCGGGAAATCACTACGAGCAGTACTTC.

The rearrangement links TRBV7-2 to TRBJ2-3; possibly TRBD2 for D (5 bases). Germline assignment: CDR1 SGHTA and CDR2 FQGNSA. Trimming shortened V by 1 base and J by 2 bases, and 10 bases separated the two germline ends. The CDR3 totals 15 residues. The CDR3 loop reads CASSLVAGITDTQYF. The CDR3 nucleotides read TGTGCCAGCAGCTTAGTTGCGGGTATCACAGATACGCAGTATTTT.

This chain uses TRBV5-1 with TRBJ2-5; 11 nucleotides agree with TRBD2. CDR3 length: 13 amino acids. The J segment lost 3 bases and the V segment lost 8 bases, leaving 3 bases of the junction unmatched. Per the germline V gene, CDR1 is SGHRS and CDR2 is YFSETQ. Written as DNA, the CDR3 is TGCGCCAGTCTAGCGGGGGGCGAAGAGACCCAGTACTTC. Encoded protein: CASLAGGEETQYF. Using reference TRBV5-1 and TRBJ2-5 for the parts outside the CDR3, the full variable domain is KAGVTQTPRYLIKTRGQQVTLSCSPISGHRSVSWYQQTPGQGLQFLFEYFSETQRNKGNFPGRFSGRQFSNSRSEMNVSTLELGDSALYLCASLAGGEETQYFGPGTRLLVL.

This clone appeared a single time. CDR3 residues: CASHSRVGLYNEQFF. DNA for the CDR3: TGCGCCAGCCACTCTCGAGTGGGGCTCTACAATGAGCAGTTCTTC. The chain combines TRBV4-1 with TRBJ2-1, with D perhaps TRBD1 (5 bases). The CDR3 is made up of 15 amino acids. The V gene lost 8 bases and the J gene lost 3 bases, with 17 bases spanning the gap. The germline V gene encodes CDR1 MGHRA and CDR2 YSYEKL.

The V gene is TRBV2, the J gene TRBJ2-5, with 13 bases identical to TRBD2. The J call may be faulty, since TRBJ2-7 better matches the DNA end. The CDR3 contains 17 residues. CDR1 SNHLY and CDR2 FYNNEI come from the germline V gene. CDR3 DNA sequence: TGTGCCAGCAGAGGGACTAGCGGGGAGAGGGGGGCCTACGAGCAGTACTTC. Translation gives CASRGTSGERGAYEQYF.

The chain combines TRBV7-6 with TRBJ1-2, with D possibly being TRBD1 (5 bases). The CDR3 is 14 residues long. Per the germline V gene, CDR1 is SGHVS and CDR2 is FNYEAQ. V lost 3 bases and J lost 8, with 16 bases in between. CDR3: CASSLGRGHKGYTF. CDR3 bases: TGTGCCAGCAGCTTGGGGCGGGGCCACAAAGGCTACACCTTC.

The V gene is TRBV5-1, the J gene TRBJ2-3, with TRBD2 as a possible D gene (6 bases). The CDR3 is 14 amino acids. Germline loops: CDR1 SGHRS, CDR2 YFSETQ. Deletions cut 5 bases from V and 2 bases from J, with 12 bases between. The CDR3 DNA follows: TGCGCCAGCAGTTCGGGACTCCTCACAGATACGCAGTATTTT. Protein product: CASSSGLLTDTQYF. Variable domain in full (rest from reference TRBV5-1 and TRBJ2-3): KAGVTQTPRYLIKTRGQQVTLSCSPISGHRSVSWYQQTPGQGLQFLFEYFSETQRNKGNFPGRFSGRQFSNSRSEMNVSTLELGDSALYLCASSSGLLTDTQYFGPGTRLTVL.

V usage is TRBV5-4 and J usage is TRBJ2-5; TRBD2 matches 9 bases. CDR3 length: 15 amino acids. V lost 2 bases to trimming and J lost 5 bases; unmatched junction nucleotides: 7. Germline lookup yields CDR1 SGHNT and CDR2 YYREEE (reference sequence). In DNA, the CDR3 is TGTGCCAGCAGCTTTAGCGGGAGTTATGGGGAGACCCAGTACTTC. It specifies CASSFSGSYGETQYF.

This clone was picked up one time. The CDR3 DNA is TGTGCCAGCAGTTACACAGGGGCCCAAGAGACCCAGTACTTC. Amino acids: CASSYTGAQETQYF. This chain links TRBV6-6 with TRBJ2-5; TRBD1 agrees at 7 bases. The J segment lost 1 base and the V segment lost 2 bases, leaving 1 base of the junction unmatched. This CDR3 spans 14 amino acids. The germline V gene encodes CDR1 MNHNY and CDR2 SVGAGI (reference sequence).

The chain combines TRBV5-4 with TRBJ1-1; D not certain. Germline lookup yields CDR1 SGHNT and CDR2 YYREEE (reference sequence). The V gene lost 4 bases and the J gene lost 4 bases, with 11 bases spanning the gap. This CDR3 has 13 amino acids. The chain's CDR3 is CASSPSSGTEAFF. The CDR3 region has the DNA TGTGCCAGCAGCCCAAGTTCAGGCACTGAAGCTTTCTTT.

This clone was counted a single time. Compared with germline, one end of the junction differs, possibly owing to a read error. The chain carries TRBV7-9 and TRBJ1-2; 9 bases match TRBD1. This CDR3 is built from 14 residues. The germline V gene encodes CDR1 SEHNR and CDR2 FQNEAQ (reference sequence). The CDR3 loop is CSSSLGTGSDGYTF. DNA for the CDR3: TGTTCCAGCAGCTTGGGGACAGGGTCGGATGGCTACACCTTC.

Regarding this clone: At one end the junction does not follow the germline gene, possibly because of a read error. This chain connects TRBV4-2 to TRBJ2-6; tentatively, D is TRBD1 (5 bases). Germline V gene data show CDR1 as LGHNA and CDR2 as YNFKEQ. The CDR3 consists of 16 residues. The CDR3 region has the DNA TGTGCCAGCAGCCAAGATCTTGGCTCTGGGGCCAACGGCCTGACTTTC. Translating it yields CASSQDLGSGANGLTF.

The chain employs TRBV5-4 and TRBJ2-2; D is ambiguous. The germline CDR1 and CDR2 sequences are SGHNT and YYREEE (reference sequence). V lost 2 bases, J lost 6 bases, and 5 bases lay in between. CDR3 length: 12 amino acids. This chain's CDR3 is CASSLLPGELFF. CDR3 DNA: TGTGCCAGCAGCTTACTACCCGGGGAGCTGTTTTTT. The full variable domain, its missing parts supplied by reference TRBV5-4 and TRBJ2-2, is ETGVTQSPTHLIKTRGQQVTLRCSSQSGHNTVSWYQQALGQGPQFIFQYYREEENGRGNFPPRFSGLQFPNYSSELNVNALELDDSALYLCASSLLPGELFFGEGSRLTVL.

The rearrangement uses TRBV5-5 and TRBJ2-7; 8 bases map to TRBD2. The V and J ends lost 4 bases and 0 bases, in that order; junction bases with no gene match: 9. Per germline, CDR1 SGHKS and CDR2 YYEKEE (reference sequence). The CDR3 totals 16 residues. CDR3 sequence: CASSLEAGGISYEQYF. DNA for the CDR3: TGTGCCAGCAGCCTCGAGGCGGGGGGAATCTCCTACGAGCAGTACTTC.

This clone was detected only once. The chain combines TRBV6-1 with TRBJ2-5; a weak D match, TRBD1 (7 bases). The V end lost 7 bases, the J end lost 5 bases, and 20 bases lay between the germline ends. The CDR3 extends over 15 amino acids. Per the germline V gene, CDR1 is MNHNS and CDR2 is SASEGT. The CDR3 nucleotides are TGTGCCAGCACCTTAGGGGTCTCAGGGGGGGAGACCCAGTACTTC. Translating it yields CASTLGVSGGETQYF.

V and J are TRBV29-1 and TRBJ1-1; possible D gene TRBD1, 5 bases. Germline V gives CDR1 SQVTM, CDR2 ANQGSEA. This CDR3 is built from 15 residues. Between the trimmed V and J ends, which lost 4 bases and 0 bases, there was a span of 15 bases. The CDR3 bases are TGCAGCGTTGGGGCAGGGTGGGGCATGAACACTGAAGCTTTCTTT. As protein: CSVGAGWGMNTEAFF.

The CDR3 loop is CASTKDRSSYEQYF. CDR3 bases: TGTGCCAGCACTAAGGACAGGAGCTCCTACGAGCAGTACTTC. The J gene is TRBJ2-7, the V gene TRBV7-8; 7 positions agree with TRBD1. The CDR3 consists of 14 residues. Germline-derived CDR1 and CDR2 are SGHVS and FQNEAQ. Trimming removed 7 bases from V and 0 bases from J; junction bases left unmatched: 6.

The chain couples TRBV15 to TRBJ2-1; 7 bases are a match to TRBD2. V trimming: 3 bases; J trimming: 0 bases; junction bases outside the gene matches: 8. From germline, CDR1 is LNHNV and CDR2 YYDKDF (reference sequence). CDR3 size: 17 residues. The CDR3 DNA sequence: TGTGCCACCAGCAGTTTTGGAGCGGGGAGCTCCTACAATGAGCAGTTCTTC. Its translation is CATSSFGAGSSYNEQFF. Filled out from reference TRBV15 and TRBJ2-1, the complete variable domain reads DAMVIQNPRYQVTQFGKPVTLSCSQTLNHNVMYWYQQKSSQAPKLLFHYYDKDFNNEADTPDNFQSRRPNTSFCFLDIRSPGLGDTAMYLCATSSFGAGSSYNEQFFGPGTRLTVL.

The V gene is TRBV4-2, the J gene TRBJ2-6; D remains unclear. V lost 4 bases and J lost 0, with 10 bases in between. The CDR3 loop spans 16 amino acids. Germline V gene lookup returns CDR1 LGHNA and CDR2 YNFKEQ. The CDR3, as DNA: TGTGCCAGCAGCCCTGAGCTTGGCTCTGGGGCCAACGTCCTGACTTTC. Translating gives CASSPELGSGANVLTF.

The chain is built from TRBV28 and TRBJ2-3, with 7 positions matching TRBD1. Trimming took 3 bases from V and 5 from J; bases not matched to a gene: 5. The CDR3 length is 14 residues. From germline, CDR1 is MDHEN and CDR2 SYDVKM. The CDR3 loop reads CASSFAGGIDTQYF. DNA of the CDR3: TGTGCCAGCAGTTTTGCAGGGGGAATAGATACGCAGTATTTT.

The gene calls are TRBV6-5 and TRBJ1-6; 9 nucleotides align to TRBD1. After removal of 7 bases from V and 9 bases from J, the junction contained 7 bases not matched to a gene. CDR3 length: 14 amino acids. Per germline, CDR1 MNHEY and CDR2 SVGAGI. This CDR3 reads CASNLGTGSSPLHF. CDR3 in DNA: TGTGCCAGCAACCTAGGGACAGGGAGTTCACCCCTCCACTTT.

This clone came up once. The chain recombines TRBV28 with TRBJ2-2, with D perhaps matching TRBD2 (5 bases). Germline loops: CDR1 MDHEN, CDR2 SYDVKM. The CDR3 totals 14 residues. Trimming pared 6 bases from V and 2 bases from J, leaving 10 bases between. CDR3 loop: CASSPSFNTGELFF. CDR3 bases: TGTGCCAGCAGCCCTAGCTTTAACACCGGGGAGCTGTTTTTT.

This clone has just one count. The gene calls are TRBV5-4 and TRBJ2-7; TRBD2 agrees at 10 bases. V lost 3 bases and J lost 0; bases outside the gene matches: 6. From germline, CDR1 is SGHNT and CDR2 YYREEE (reference sequence). The CDR3 contains 16 residues. CDR3: CASSSSSSGGSYEQYF. The DNA for the CDR3 is TGTGCCAGCAGCTCGTCGTCTAGCGGGGGCTCCTACGAGCAGTACTTC.

V is TRBV7-3 and J is TRBJ2-3; D is possibly TRBD1 (6 bases). Germline V gene sequence: CDR1 SGHTA, CDR2 FQGTGA. V lost 2 bases and J 4 bases, leaving 7 bases between the germline ends. The CDR3 consists of 13 residues. The chain's CDR3 is CASSLDRPDTQYF. For the CDR3, the DNA is TGTGCCAGCAGCTTAGACAGGCCAGATACGCAGTATTTT.